These 20 T cell receptor beta chains were sequenced from one sample in a study of CD8 T cells in ankylosing spondylitis. Study-level findings and limits: For ankylosing spondylitis blood, a TCR beta motif of eight or nine highly homologous variants appeared characteristic.

These receptors lack a known antigen. Each CDR3 protein gets one entry after TCRdb re-called the 5' RACE reads with MiXCR. Here the sample spans some 450,000 distinct CDR3 sequences, 17% being singletons. The sequencing sample was made of blood, either unsorted or a sorted T cell fraction (not recorded which). These receptors were collected from a male donor with ankylosing spondylitis.

This clonotype was counted a few times. This rearrangement joins TRBV7-3 to TRBJ2-3; 10 bases are shared with TRBD2. Germline CDR1 and CDR2: SGHTA and FQGTGA. The CDR3 is made up of 18 amino acids. The J segment lost 0 bases and the V segment lost 0 bases, leaving 6 bases of the junction unmatched. The CDR3, as DNA: TGTGCCAGCAGCTTAACGGCTAGCGGGAGCTCTAGCACAGATACGCAGTATTTT. Translating gives CASSLTASGSSSTDTQYF. The full variable domain, completed using reference TRBV7-3 and TRBJ2-3, is GAGVSQTPSNKVTEKGKYVELRCDPISGHTALYWYRQSLGQGPEFLIYFQGTGAADDSGLPNDRFFAVRPEGSVSTLKIQRTERGDSAVYLCASSLTASGSSSTDTQYFGPGTRLTVL.

This clonotype appeared a few times. The chain uses TRBV20-1 and TRBJ1-5; D possibly corresponds to TRBD1 (5 bases). Looked up from germline, CDR1 is DFQATT and CDR2 is SNEGSKA (reference sequence). The CDR3 is 16 amino acids. V lost 0 bases and J 4 bases, leaving 16 bases between the germline ends. This CDR3 reads CSAREGGVSRNQPQHF. In DNA form, the CDR3 reads TGCAGTGCTAGAGAGGGGGGTGTATCTAGGAATCAGCCCCAGCATTTT.

This rearrangement joins TRBV9 to TRBJ2-1; D gene unclear. The V and J ends lost 0 bases and 8 bases respectively, with 12 bases between them. This CDR3 contains 14 residues. The germline gives CDR1 SGDLS, CDR2 YYNGEE. CDR3 coding DNA: TGTGCCAGCAGCGTAGGCCGCCTAAGGGATGAGCAGTTCTTC. Its protein product is CASSVGRLRDEQFF. The full variable domain, completed using reference TRBV9 and TRBJ2-1, is DSGVTQTPKHLITATGQRVTLRCSPRSGDLSVYWYQQSLDQGLQFLIQYYNGEERAKGNILERFSAQQFPDLHSELNLSSLELGDSALYFCASSVGRLRDEQFFGPGTRLTVL.

The J gene is TRBJ2-7, the V gene TRBV28; D remains ambiguous. The CDR3 contains 14 residues. CDR1 MDHEN and CDR2 SYDVKM come from the germline V gene. Trimming removed 5 bases at V and 3 bases at J, with 14 bases between. In nucleotides, the CDR3 is TGTGCCAGCAGTCTCCTCGGGCGGCTCTACGAGCAGTACTTC. It specifies CASSLLGRLYEQYF.

This clonotype showed up many times. The CDR3 nucleotides read TGCGCCAGCAGCCAAGGCAGGGGGAACTCATACGAGCAGTACTTC. Translating it yields CASSQGRGNSYEQYF. The chain carries TRBV4-3 and TRBJ2-7; 7 bases agree with TRBD1. The germline V gene has CDR1 LGHNA and CDR2 YSLEER. J lost 4 bases, V lost 1 base, and 7 bases had no gene match. This CDR3 is built from 15 residues.

The gene calls are TRBV7-3 and TRBJ2-1; no clear D. Germline CDR1 and CDR2: SGHTA and FQGTGA. V was cut by 5 bases and J by 5 bases, with 16 bases left in between. The CDR3 is made up of 15 amino acids. The CDR3 reads CASSPRGNPDNEQFF. Written as DNA, the CDR3 is TGTGCCAGCAGCCCCCGCGGAAATCCAGACAATGAGCAGTTCTTC.

This chain joins TRBV5-1 and TRBJ2-5; D gene uncertain. The germline V gene encodes CDR1 SGHRS and CDR2 YFSETQ. V lost 3 bases, J lost 2 bases, and 11 bases lay in between. The CDR3 covers 14 residues. The CDR3 nucleotides are TGCGCCAGCAGCTCTGCCTTGGGGCAAGAGACCCAGTACTTC. It codes for CASSSALGQETQYF.

The V and J genes are TRBV27 and TRBJ2-7, with 7 bases lining up with TRBD1. The CDR3 runs 17 residues. V was clipped by 5 bases and J by 0 bases; unmatched bases: 13. CDR1 is MNHEY, CDR2 SMNVEV, per germline (reference sequence). CDR3: CASSQPQGVKGSYEQYF. The CDR3 DNA sequence: TGTGCCAGCAGTCAACCCCAGGGGGTCAAAGGCTCCTACGAGCAGTACTTC.

J is TRBJ2-1 and V is TRBV9; D possibly corresponds to TRBD2 (6 bases). The V gene lost 4 bases and the J gene lost 3 bases, with 14 bases spanning the gap. The CDR3 totals 15 residues. CDR1 and CDR2 (germline): SGDLS, YYNGEE. CDR3 nucleotides: TGTGCCAGCAGCAAAACGGGAGAGTTCTACAATGAGCAGTTCTTC. Translating it yields CASSKTGEFYNEQFF.

This sequence joins TRBV20-1 and TRBJ1-1; 10 bases are a match to TRBD1. J lost 0 bases, V lost 3 bases, and 7 bases had no gene match. Germline V gene sequence: CDR1 DFQATT, CDR2 SNEGSKA (reference sequence). The CDR3 is 16 residues long. The CDR3 sequence is CSARPGQGTMNTEAFF. CDR3 in DNA: TGCAGTGCTAGGCCGGGACAGGGGACAATGAACACTGAAGCTTTCTTT.

The chain recombines TRBV11-3 with TRBJ2-3; D possibly corresponds to TRBD1 (6 bases). The CDR3 spans 14 residues. CDR1 is SGHNT and CDR2 is YENEEA in the germline V gene. V was clipped by 4 bases and J by 1 base, with 9 bases between them. The DNA for the CDR3 is TGTGCCAGCAGCTCAGGGGTGGGCACAGATACGCAGTATTTT. Encoded protein: CASSSGVGTDTQYF. The whole variable domain, remainder taken from reference TRBV11-3 and TRBJ2-3, is EAGVVQSPRYKIIEKKQPVAFWCNPISGHNTLYWYLQNLGQGPELLIRYENEEAVDDSQLPKDRFSAERLKGVDSTLKIQPAELGDSAVYLCASSSGVGTDTQYFGPGTRLTVL.

The CDR3 DNA reads as TGCAGTGCTAGACGGGGGTACTCCTACAATGAGCAGTTCTTC. This translates into CSARRGYSYNEQFF. J is TRBJ2-1 and V is TRBV20-1; maybe TRBD2 (6 bases). The CDR3 length is 14 residues. Germline CDR1 DFQATT, CDR2 SNEGSKA (reference sequence). V gave up 2 bases and J gave up 0 bases, with 8 bases separating them.

This clonotype has just a few counts. The chain recombines TRBV3-1 with TRBJ2-2; maybe TRBD2 (5 bases). This CDR3 is 13 amino acids long. V shed 10 bases and J shed 1 base, with 10 bases lying between them. CDR1 and CDR2 from the germline V gene are LGHDT and YNNKEL (reference sequence). The CDR3 spells CATLSGNTGELFF. CDR3 coding DNA: TGTGCCACCTTAAGCGGGAACACCGGGGAGCTGTTTTTT.

The chain links TRBV11-3 to TRBJ2-1, with D tentatively TRBD1 (5 bases). CDR1 and CDR2 from the germline V gene are SGHNT and YENEEA. This CDR3 spans 15 amino acids. V was cut by 0 bases and J by 8 bases, with 14 bases left in between. The CDR3 loop is CASSLDPGHQDEQFF. Here the CDR3 DNA reads TGTGCCAGCAGCTTAGACCCAGGACACCAGGATGAGCAGTTCTTC.

The chain has TRBV2 and TRBJ1-5; a possible D gene is TRBD1 (5 bases). CDR1 is SNHLY, CDR2 FYNNEI, per germline. This CDR3 is 15 amino acids long. The V gene lost 0 bases and the J gene lost 6 bases, with 12 bases spanning the gap. The CDR3 here is CASSEARQGSQPQHF. The CDR3 bases are TGTGCCAGCAGTGAAGCGCGGCAGGGAAGTCAGCCCCAGCATTTT.

This clonotype has only a few counts. This chain connects TRBV29-1 to TRBJ1-4; tentative D call: TRBD1 (5 bases). The V end lost 6 bases, the J end lost 5 bases, and 13 bases lay between the germline ends. Germline-derived CDR1 and CDR2 are SQVTM and ANQGSEA. The CDR3 runs 13 residues. The CDR3 sequence: CSVARGGNEKLFF. In nucleotides, the CDR3 is TGCAGCGTCGCTAGGGGAGGAAATGAAAAACTGTTTTTT.

The chain has TRBV5-1 and TRBJ1-1, with 8 bases that match TRBD1. The V gene's germline CDR1 is SGHRS and CDR2 YFSETQ. The CDR3 contains 17 residues. V shed 4 bases, J shed 0 bases, and the junction held 11 bases outside the gene matches. The CDR3 sequence: CASSTGQGTGMNTEAFF. For the CDR3, the DNA is TGCGCCAGCAGCACCGGACAGGGTACCGGCATGAACACTGAAGCTTTCTTT.

Only a few counts were recorded for this clonotype. The chain has TRBV5-1 and TRBJ1-6; 7 nucleotides line up with TRBD1. The V segment lost 1 base and the J segment 6 bases; nucleotides outside the gene matches: 4. The CDR3 consists of 15 residues. Germline CDR1 is SGHRS and CDR2 is YFSETQ. CDR3 coding DNA: TGCGCCAGCAGCTTGATTACAGGGGTTAATTCACCCCTCCACTTT. Its protein product is CASSLITGVNSPLHF.

This clonotype was detected many times. The gene calls are TRBV7-9 and TRBJ1-1; weak D call: TRBD1 (5 bases). The CDR3 is 17 residues long. Trimming left V 2 bases short and J 2 bases short, with 18 bases between. The germline gives CDR1 SEHNR, CDR2 FQNEAQ (reference sequence). CDR3 bases: TGTGCCAGCAGCTTAAGGGCAGGGAGAGTGGGAAACACTGAAGCTTTCTTT. Amino acid sequence: CASSLRAGRVGNTEAFF.

About this clonotype itself: A read error is likely, as this CDR3 ends without the conserved phenylalanine or tryptophan. The rearrangement joins TRBV2 to TRBJ1-5; no firm D call. The V gene lost 8 bases and the J gene lost 5 bases, with 10 bases spanning the gap. CDR3 length equals 12 residues. The germline CDR1 and CDR2 sequences are SNHLY and FYNNEI. The CDR3: CASSHGDQPQHL. The CDR3 nucleotides read TGTGCCAGCTCACATGGGGATCAGCCCCAGCATTTA.